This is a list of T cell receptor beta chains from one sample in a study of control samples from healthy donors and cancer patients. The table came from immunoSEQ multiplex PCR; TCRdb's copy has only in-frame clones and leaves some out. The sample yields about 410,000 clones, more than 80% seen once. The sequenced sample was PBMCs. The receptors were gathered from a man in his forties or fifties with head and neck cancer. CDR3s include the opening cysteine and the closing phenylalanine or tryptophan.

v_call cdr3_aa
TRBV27 CASKTMGDGYTF
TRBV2 CASSTEVYEQYF
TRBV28 CASSPPQNEQFF
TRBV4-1 CASSVRDRTSSGANVLTF
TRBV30 CAYEDRVNEQYF
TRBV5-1 CASSPGLAGDNEQFF
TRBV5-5 CASSLQGAASEAFF
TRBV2 CASRPGQGADGYTF
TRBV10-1 CASSEGEPGTQYF
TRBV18 CASSPPEANTQYF
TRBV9 CASSVGRAIGTNEKLFF
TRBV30 CAWRPPLDEATNEKLFF
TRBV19 CASSHSGGQGTNEQYF
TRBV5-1 CASSLGQGKGYGYTF
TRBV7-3 CASSSRANNEQFF
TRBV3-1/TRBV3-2 CASSQQSRKETQYF
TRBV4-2 CASSQARGDTDTQYF
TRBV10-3 CAISESEYSNQPQHF